This T cell receptor beta chain was obtained from a study of tumor and adjacent non-tumor tissue in lung cancer. On the study more broadly: The patients, around 9 men and 5 or 6 women, were roughly 31 to 85 with stage I to III disease. General study results and limits: Tumor repertoires had a smaller top 100 clone share than normal lung. Higher tumor TCR diversity was associated with shorter survival. TCR diversity was significantly greater in tumor than normal lung tissue.

This clonotype has ten or more counts. The antigen remains undetermined. This sample's RNA came from whole unsorted tissue. V was cut by 0 bases and J by 0 bases, with 17 bases left in between. Germline-derived CDR1 and CDR2 are DFQATT and SNEGSKA (reference sequence). CDR3 length: 17 residues. TCRbeta libraries were built with three rounds of nested PCR, modified from ARM-PCR. TCRdb reanalysed the multiplex PCR reads using MiXCR and keeps one entry per CDR3 protein. The sample carries about 80,000 distinct CDR3 sequences, roughly two thirds recorded once. This chain connects TRBV20-1 to TRBJ1-1, with D perhaps TRBD1 (6 bases). Sequenced sample: lung tumor tissue. The receptor's source is a woman aged 40 to 55 with non-small cell lung cancer. CDR3 DNA sequence: TGCAGTGCTAGAGATCAGCAGGACAGCACCCTGAACACTGAAGCTTTCTTT. Translated: CSARDQQDSTLNTEAFF.